This TCR beta chain was found in a study of T cells in localized non-small cell lung cancer. Broader study findings: Longer overall survival was seen with higher T cell density measured in blood. Tumor showed lower T cell clonality than uninvolved adjacent lung, where it was highest.

Sequencing used immunoSEQ multiplex PCR; TCRdb keeps in-frame clones, though not all of them. The sample has 86,000 or so clones; 84% are singletons. Points on this clone: The target antigen is unknown.

The sequencing used peripheral blood, collected before any cancer treatment. This clonotype was obtained from a man aged 40 to 70 with stage I lung adenocarcinoma.

The CDR3 DNA sequence: TGTGCCAGTAGTACCCAGGGCGCGCTGGTGGAGACCCAGTACTTC. Protein sequence: CASSTQGALVETQYF. The genes are TRBV19 and TRBJ2-5; D possibly corresponds to TRBD1 (5 bases). Per the germline V gene, CDR1 is LNHDA and CDR2 is SQIVND (reference sequence). V shed 4 bases and J shed 5 bases, with 17 bases lying between them. The CDR3 loop spans 15 amino acids. Drawing the rest from reference TRBV19 and TRBJ2-5, the complete variable domain is DGGITQSPKYLFRKEGQNVTLSCEQNLNHDAMYWYRQDPGQGLRLIYYSQIVNDFQKGDIAEGYSVSREKKESFPLTVTSAQKNPTAFYLCASSTQGALVETQYFGPGTRLLVL.